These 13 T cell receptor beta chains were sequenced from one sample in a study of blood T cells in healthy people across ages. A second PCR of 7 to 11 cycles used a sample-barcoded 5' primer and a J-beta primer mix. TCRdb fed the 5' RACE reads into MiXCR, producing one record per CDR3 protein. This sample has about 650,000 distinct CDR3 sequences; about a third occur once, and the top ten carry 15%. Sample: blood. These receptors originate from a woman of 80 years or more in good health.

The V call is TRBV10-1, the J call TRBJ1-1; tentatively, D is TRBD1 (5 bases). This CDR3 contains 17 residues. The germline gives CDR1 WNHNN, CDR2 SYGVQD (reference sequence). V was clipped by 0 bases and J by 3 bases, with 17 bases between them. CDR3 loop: CASSESKMDTEHTEAFF. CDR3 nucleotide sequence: TGCGCCAGCAGTGAGTCGAAAATGGACACGGAACACACTGAAGCTTTCTTT.

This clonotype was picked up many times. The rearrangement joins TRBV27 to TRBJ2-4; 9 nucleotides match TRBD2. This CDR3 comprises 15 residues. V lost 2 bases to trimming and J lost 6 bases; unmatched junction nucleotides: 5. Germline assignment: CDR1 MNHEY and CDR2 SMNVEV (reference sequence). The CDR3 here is CASSLEGTSTNIQYF. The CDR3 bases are TGTGCCAGCAGTTTAGAAGGGACTAGCACAAACATTCAGTACTTC.

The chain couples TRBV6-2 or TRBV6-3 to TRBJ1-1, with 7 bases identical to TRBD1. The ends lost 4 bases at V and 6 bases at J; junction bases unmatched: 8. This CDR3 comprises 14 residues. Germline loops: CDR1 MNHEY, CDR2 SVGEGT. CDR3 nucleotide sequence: TGTGCCAGCAGTTTCCGACAGGGAGTTTCTGAAGCTTTCTTT. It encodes CASSFRQGVSEAFF.

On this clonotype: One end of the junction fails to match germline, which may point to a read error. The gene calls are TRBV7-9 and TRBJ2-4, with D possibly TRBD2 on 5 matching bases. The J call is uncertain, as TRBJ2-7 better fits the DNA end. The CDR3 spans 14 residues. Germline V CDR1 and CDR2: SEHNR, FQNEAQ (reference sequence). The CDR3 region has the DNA TGTACCAGCAGCTTAATTCGTAGCGACGACGAGCAGTACTTC. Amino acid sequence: CTSSLIRSDDEQYF.

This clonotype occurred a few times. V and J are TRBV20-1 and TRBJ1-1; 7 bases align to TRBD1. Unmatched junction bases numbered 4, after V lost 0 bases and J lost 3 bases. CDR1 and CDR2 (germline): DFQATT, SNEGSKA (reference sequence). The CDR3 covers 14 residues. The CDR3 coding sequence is TGCAGTGCTAGAGAGGGGACAGATTACACTGAAGCTTTCTTT. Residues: CSAREGTDYTEAFF.

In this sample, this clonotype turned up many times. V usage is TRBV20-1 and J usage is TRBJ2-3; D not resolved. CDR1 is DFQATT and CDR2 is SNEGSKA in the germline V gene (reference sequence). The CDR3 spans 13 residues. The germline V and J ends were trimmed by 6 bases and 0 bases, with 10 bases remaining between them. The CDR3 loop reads CSARMGSTDTQYF. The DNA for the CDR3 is TGCAGTGCCCGGATGGGGAGCACAGATACGCAGTATTTT.

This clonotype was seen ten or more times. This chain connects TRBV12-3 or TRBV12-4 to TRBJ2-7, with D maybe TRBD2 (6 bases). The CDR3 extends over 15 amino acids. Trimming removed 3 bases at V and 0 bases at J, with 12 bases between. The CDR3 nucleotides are TGTGCCAGCAGTTTCTCCGCGGGGATCTCCTACGAGCAGTACTTC. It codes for CASSFSAGISYEQYF.

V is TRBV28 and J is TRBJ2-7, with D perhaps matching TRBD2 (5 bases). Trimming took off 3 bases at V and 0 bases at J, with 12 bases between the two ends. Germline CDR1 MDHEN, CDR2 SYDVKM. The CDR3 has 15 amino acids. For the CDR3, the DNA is TGTGCCAGCAGTTTGGCGGACTCCAGCTCCTACGAGCAGTACTTC. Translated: CASSLADSSSYEQYF.

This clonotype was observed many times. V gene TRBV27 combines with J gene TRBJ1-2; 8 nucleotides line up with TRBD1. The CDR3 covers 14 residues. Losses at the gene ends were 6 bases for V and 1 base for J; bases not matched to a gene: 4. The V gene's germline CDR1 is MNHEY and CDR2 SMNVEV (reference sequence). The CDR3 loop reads CASRDRGGNYGYTF. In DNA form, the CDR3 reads TGTGCCAGCAGAGACAGGGGTGGTAACTATGGCTACACCTTC.

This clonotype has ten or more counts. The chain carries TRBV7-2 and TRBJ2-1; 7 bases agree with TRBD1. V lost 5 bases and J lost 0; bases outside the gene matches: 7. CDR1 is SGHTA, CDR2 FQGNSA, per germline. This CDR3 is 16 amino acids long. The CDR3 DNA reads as TGTGCCAGCAGCCTACAGGGGACCAGCTCCTACAATGAGCAGTTCTTC. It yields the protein CASSLQGTSSYNEQFF.

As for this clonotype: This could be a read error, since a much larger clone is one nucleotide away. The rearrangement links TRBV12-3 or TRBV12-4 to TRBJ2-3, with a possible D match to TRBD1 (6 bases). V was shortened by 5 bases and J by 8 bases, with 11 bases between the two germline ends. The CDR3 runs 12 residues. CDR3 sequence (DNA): TGTGCCAGCAGTAAGGGGGTGGGTACGCAGTATTTT. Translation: CASSKGVGTQYF.

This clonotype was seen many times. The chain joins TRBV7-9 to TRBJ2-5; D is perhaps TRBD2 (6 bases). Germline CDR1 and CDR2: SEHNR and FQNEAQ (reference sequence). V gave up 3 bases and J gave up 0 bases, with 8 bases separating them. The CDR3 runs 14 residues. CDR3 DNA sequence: TGTGCCAGCAGCTTTGGAGGGAACCAAGAGACCCAGTACTTC. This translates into CASSFGGNQETQYF.

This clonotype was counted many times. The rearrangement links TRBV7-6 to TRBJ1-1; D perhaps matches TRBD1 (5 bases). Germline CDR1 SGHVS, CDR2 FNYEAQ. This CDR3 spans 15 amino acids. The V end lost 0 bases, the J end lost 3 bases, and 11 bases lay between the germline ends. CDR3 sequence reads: CASSLAGARDTEAFF. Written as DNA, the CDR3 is TGTGCCAGCAGCTTAGCAGGGGCCAGGGACACTGAAGCTTTCTTT. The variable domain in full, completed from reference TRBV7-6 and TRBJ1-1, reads GAGVSQSPRYKVTKRGQDVALRCDPISGHVSLYWYRQALGQGPEFLTYFNYEAQQDKSGLPNDRFSAERPEGSISTLTIQRTEQRDSAMYRCASSLAGARDTEAFFGQGTRLTVV.